This T cell receptor beta chain appears in the sequencing data of a study of PD-1 blockade in classical Hodgkin lymphoma. General study results and limits: Among the patients, those starting nivolumab under 1 year after ASCT were excluded. It was CD4+ TCR diversity, not CD8+, that rose significantly by C4D1. For complete responders, baseline diversity was comparable to that of newly diagnosed patients.

To note about this clone: Antigen: not known.

All patients relapsed after autologous stem cell transplantation, and brentuximab vedotin exposure varied. The best responses consisted of complete response, partial response or progressive disease. CDR1 is SGHVS, CDR2 FQNEAQ, per germline. The CDR3 is made up of 15 amino acids. V gave up 4 bases and J gave up 4 bases, with 17 bases separating them. The table came from immunoSEQ multiplex PCR; TCRdb's copy has only in-frame clones and leaves some out. This table has about 24,000 clones, 65% to 80% appearing once. The origin of this receptor is a human donor with classical Hodgkin lymphoma. The chain carries TRBV7-8 and TRBJ2-7; D possibly matches TRBD1 or TRBD2 (5 bases each). The source material was peripheral blood mononuclear cells (PBMCs), sampled before the second cycle of nivolumab. CDR3 loop: CASSSILSGAYEQYF. CDR3 in DNA: TGTGCCAGCAGCTCGATATTGTCCGGGGCTTACGAGCAGTACTTC.